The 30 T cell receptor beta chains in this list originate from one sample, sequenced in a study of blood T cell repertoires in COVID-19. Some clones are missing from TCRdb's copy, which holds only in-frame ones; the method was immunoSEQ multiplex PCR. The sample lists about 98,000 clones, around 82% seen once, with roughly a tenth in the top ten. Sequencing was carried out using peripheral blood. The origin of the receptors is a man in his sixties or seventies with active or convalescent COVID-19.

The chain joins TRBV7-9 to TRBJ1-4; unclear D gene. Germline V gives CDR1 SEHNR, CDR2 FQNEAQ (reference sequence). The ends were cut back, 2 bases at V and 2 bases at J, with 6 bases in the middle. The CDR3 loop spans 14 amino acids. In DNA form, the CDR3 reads TGTGCCAGCAGCTTATCGCGGACTAATGAAAAACTGTTTTTT. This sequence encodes CASSLSRTNEKLFF.

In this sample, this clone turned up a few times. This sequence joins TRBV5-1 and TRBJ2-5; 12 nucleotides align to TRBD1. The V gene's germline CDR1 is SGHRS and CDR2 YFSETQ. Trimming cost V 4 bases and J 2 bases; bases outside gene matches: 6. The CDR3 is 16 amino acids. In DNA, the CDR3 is TGCGCCAGCAGCCGGGGGACAGGGGGCCTTCAAGAGACCCAGTACTTC. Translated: CASSRGTGGLQETQYF.

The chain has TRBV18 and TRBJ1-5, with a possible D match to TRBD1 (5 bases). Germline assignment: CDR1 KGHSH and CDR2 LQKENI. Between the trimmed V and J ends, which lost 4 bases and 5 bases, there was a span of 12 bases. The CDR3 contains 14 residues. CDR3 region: CASSRQGSDQPQHF. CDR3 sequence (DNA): TGTGCCAGCTCACGCCAGGGATCGGATCAGCCCCAGCATTTT. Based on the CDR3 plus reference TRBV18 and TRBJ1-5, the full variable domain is NAGVMQNPRHLVRRRGQEARLRCSPMKGHSHVYWYRQLPEEGLKFMVYLQKENIIDESGMPKERFSAEFPKEGPSILRIQQVVRGDSAAYFCASSRQGSDQPQHFGDGTRLSIL.

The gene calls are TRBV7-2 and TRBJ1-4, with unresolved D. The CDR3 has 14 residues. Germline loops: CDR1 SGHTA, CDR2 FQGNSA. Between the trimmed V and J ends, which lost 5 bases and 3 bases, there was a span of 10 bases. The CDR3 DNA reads TGTGCCAGCAGCCATCCGCCGGCTAATGAAAAACTGTTTTTT. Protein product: CASSHPPANEKLFF.

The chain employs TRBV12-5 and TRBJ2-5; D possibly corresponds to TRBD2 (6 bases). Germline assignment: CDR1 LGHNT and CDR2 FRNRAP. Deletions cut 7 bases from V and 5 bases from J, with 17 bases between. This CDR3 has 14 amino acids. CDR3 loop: CASARDFLMETQYF. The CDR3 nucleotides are TGTGCTAGTGCTCGGGACTTCTTGATGGAGACCCAGTACTTC.

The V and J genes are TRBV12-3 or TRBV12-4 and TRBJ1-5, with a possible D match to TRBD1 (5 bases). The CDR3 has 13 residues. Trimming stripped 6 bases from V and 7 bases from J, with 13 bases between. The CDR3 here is CASSLRVWQPQHF. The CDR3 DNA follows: TGTGCCAGCAGCCTCAGGGTATGGCAGCCCCAGCATTTT.

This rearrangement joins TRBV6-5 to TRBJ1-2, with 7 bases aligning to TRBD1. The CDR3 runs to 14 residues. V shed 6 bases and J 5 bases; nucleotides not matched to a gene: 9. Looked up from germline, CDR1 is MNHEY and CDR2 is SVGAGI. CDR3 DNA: TGTGCCAGCAGCCAGGACAGGCTTATTTATGGCTACACCTTC. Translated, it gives CASSQDRLIYGYTF.

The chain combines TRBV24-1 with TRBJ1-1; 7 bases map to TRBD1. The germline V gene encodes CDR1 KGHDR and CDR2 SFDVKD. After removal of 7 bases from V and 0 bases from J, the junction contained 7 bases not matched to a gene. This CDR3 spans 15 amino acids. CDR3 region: CATRPKDRLNTEAFF. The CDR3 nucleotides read TGTGCCACCAGACCGAAGGACAGGCTGAACACTGAAGCTTTCTTT.

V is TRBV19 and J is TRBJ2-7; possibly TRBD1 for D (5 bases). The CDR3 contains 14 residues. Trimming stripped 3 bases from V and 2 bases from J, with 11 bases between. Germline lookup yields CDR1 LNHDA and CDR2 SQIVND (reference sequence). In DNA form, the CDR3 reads TGTGCCAGTAGTATCGTGGGGCCTCCCTACGAGCAGTACTTC. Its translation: CASSIVGPPYEQYF.

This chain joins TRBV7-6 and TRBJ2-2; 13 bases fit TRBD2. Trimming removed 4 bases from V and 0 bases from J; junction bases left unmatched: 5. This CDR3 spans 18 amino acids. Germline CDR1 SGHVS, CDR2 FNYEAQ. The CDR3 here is CASSSRLAGGPNTGELFF. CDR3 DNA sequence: TGTGCCAGCAGCTCAAGACTAGCGGGGGGCCCGAACACCGGGGAGCTGTTTTTT.

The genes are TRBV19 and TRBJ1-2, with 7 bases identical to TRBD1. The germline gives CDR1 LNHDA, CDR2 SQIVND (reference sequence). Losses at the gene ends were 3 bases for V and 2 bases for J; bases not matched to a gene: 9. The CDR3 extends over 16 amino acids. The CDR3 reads CASSMERTGWNYGYTF. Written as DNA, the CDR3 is TGTGCCAGTAGTATGGAAAGGACAGGCTGGAACTATGGCTACACCTTC.

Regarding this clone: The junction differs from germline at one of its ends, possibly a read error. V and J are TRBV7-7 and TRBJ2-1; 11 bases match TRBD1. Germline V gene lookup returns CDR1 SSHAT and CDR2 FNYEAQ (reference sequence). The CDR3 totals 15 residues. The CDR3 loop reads CASSMGQGAYNEQFF. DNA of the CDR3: TGTGCTAGCAGCATGGGACAGGGGGCCTACAATGAGCAGTTCTTC.

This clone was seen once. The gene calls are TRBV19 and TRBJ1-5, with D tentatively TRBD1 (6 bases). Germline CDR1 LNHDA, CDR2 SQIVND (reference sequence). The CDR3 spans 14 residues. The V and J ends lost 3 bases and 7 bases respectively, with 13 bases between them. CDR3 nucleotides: TGTGCCAGTAGTATTTCAGGGGCCCACCAGCCCCAGCATTTT. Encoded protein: CASSISGAHQPQHF.

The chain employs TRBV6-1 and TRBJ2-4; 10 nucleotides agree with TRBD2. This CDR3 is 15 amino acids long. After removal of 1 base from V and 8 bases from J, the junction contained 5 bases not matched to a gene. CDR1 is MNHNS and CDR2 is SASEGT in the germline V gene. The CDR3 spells CASSEGAGGMYIQYF. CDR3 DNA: TGTGCCAGCAGTGAAGGAGCGGGGGGGATGTACATTCAGTACTTC.

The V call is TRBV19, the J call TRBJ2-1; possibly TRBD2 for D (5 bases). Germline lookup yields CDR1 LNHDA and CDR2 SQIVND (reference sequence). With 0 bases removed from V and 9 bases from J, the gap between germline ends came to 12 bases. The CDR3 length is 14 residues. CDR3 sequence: CASSIEAGPLEQFF. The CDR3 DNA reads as TGTGCCAGTAGTATAGAGGCGGGCCCGCTTGAGCAGTTCTTC.

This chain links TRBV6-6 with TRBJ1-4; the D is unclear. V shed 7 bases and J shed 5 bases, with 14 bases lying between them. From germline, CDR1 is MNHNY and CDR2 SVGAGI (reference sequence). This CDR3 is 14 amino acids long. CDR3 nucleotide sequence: TGTGCCAGCACCCGAAGCCCCTGGAATGAAAAACTGTTTTTT. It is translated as CASTRSPWNEKLFF.

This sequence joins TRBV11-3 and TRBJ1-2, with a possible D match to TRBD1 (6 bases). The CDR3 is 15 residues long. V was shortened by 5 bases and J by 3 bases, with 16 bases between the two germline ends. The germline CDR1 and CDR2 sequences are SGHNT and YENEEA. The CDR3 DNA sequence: TGTGCCAGCAGCGCCTACAGGGTAAGGGACTATGGCTACACCTTC. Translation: CASSAYRVRDYGYTF.

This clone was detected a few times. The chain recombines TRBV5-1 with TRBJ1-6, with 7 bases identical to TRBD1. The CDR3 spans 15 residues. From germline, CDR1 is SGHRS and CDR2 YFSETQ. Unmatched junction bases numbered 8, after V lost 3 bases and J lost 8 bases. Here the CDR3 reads CASSSTGRMDSPLHF. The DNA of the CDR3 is TGCGCCAGCAGCTCGACAGGGAGAATGGATTCACCCCTCCACTTT.

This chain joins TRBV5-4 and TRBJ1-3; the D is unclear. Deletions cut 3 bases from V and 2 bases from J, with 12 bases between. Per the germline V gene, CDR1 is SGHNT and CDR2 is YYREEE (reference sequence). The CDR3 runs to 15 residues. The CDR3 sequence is CASSSRDRPGNTIYF. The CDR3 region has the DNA TGTGCCAGCAGCTCCCGGGATCGGCCTGGAAACACCATATATTTT.

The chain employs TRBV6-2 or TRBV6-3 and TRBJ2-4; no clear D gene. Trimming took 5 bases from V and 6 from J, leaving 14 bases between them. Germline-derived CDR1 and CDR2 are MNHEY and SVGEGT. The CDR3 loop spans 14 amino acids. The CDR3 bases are TGTGCCAGCAGTATCCTGGGCCCAGGAAACATTCAGTACTTC. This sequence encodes CASSILGPGNIQYF.

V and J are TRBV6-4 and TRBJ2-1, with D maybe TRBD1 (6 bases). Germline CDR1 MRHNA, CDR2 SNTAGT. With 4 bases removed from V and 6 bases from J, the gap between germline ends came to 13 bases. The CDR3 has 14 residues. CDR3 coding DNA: TGTGCCAGCAGTGCGGCAGGGGTAGGCAATGAGCAGTTCTTC. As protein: CASSAAGVGNEQFF.

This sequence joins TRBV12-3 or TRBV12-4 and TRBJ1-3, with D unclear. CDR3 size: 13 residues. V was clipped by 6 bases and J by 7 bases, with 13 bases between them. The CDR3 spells CASRKTERNTIYF. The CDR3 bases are TGTGCCAGCAGGAAAACAGAAAGGAACACCATATATTTT.

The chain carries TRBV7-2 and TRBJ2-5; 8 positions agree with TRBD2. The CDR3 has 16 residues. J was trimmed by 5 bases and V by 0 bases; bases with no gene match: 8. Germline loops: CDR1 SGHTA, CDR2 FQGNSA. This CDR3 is CASSLALGGGYETQYF. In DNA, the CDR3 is TGTGCCAGCAGCTTAGCGCTCGGCGGGGGGTATGAGACCCAGTACTTC.

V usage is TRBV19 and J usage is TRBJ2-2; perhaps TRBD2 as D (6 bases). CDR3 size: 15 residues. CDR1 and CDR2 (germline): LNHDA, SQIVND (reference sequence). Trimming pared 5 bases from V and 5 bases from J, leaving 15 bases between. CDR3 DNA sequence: TGTGCCAGTAGTTCAGGGACTTGGGGAACCGGGGAGCTGTTTTTT. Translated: CASSSGTWGTGELFF.

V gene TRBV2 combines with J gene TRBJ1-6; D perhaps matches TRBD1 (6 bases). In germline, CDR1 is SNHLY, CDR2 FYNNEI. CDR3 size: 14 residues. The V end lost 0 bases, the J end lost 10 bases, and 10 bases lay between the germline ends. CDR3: CASSEAYRESPLHF. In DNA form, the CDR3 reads TGTGCCAGCAGTGAAGCCTACAGGGAGTCACCCCTCCACTTT.

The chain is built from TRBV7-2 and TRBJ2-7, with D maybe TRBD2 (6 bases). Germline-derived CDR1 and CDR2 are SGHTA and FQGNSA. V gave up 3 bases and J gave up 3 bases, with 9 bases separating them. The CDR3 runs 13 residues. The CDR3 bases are TGTGCCAGCAGCTTCCGGGGGAGCTACGAGCAGTACTTC. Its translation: CASSFRGSYEQYF.

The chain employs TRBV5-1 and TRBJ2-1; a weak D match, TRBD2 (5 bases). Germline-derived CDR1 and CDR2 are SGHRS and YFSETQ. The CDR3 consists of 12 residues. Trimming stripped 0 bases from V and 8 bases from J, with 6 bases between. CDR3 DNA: TGCGCCAGCAGCTTGGGGGAGTATGAGCAGTTCTTC. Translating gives CASSLGEYEQFF.

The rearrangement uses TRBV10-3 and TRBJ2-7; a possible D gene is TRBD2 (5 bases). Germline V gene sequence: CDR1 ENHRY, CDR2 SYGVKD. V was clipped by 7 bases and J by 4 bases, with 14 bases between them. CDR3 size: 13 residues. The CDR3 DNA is TGTGCCATCAAAAAGGCTAGCTCATACGAGCAGTACTTC. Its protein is CAIKKASSYEQYF.

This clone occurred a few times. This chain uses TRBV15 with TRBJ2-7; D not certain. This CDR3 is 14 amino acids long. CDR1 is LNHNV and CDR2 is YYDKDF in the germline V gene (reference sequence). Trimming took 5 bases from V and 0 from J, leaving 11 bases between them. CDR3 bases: TGTGCCACCAGCGATAGGCGGATCTCCTACGAGCAGTACTTC. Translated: CATSDRRISYEQYF.

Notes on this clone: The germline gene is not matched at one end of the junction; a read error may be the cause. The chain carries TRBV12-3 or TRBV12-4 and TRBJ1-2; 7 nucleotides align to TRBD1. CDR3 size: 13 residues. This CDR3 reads CAGSRQGGYGYTF. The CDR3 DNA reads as TGTGCCGGCAGTCGACAGGGTGGCTATGGCTACACCTTC.